The subject of this entry is one TCR beta chain. Its antigen is undetermined. The data derive from a study of cytomegalovirus exposure and HLA in healthy donors. Germline V gives CDR1 MDHEN, CDR2 SYDVKM. Trimming shortened V by 6 bases and J by 7 bases, and 11 bases separated the two germline ends. CDR3 length: 12 amino acids. The study, taken as a whole, reports: Researchers had no immune exposure information except CMV serostatus available. A later analysis found TCR association rates differed by HLA locus, highest for DRB1 and lowest for HLA-C.

PCR involved 60 Vbeta and 13 Jbeta primers. Using immunoSEQ multiplex PCR, the repertoire was profiled, and TCRdb retains in-frame clones only, with some absent. The table includes 160,000 or so clones, less than 85% detected once. Input material: PBMCs. The receptor's source is a man aged 35 to 55 in good health and CMV-seronegative. The rearrangement uses TRBV28 and TRBJ2-3; D remains ambiguous. The CDR3 region is CASSIDSNTQYF. The DNA for the CDR3 is TGTGCCAGCAGCATAGATAGTAATACGCAGTATTTT.